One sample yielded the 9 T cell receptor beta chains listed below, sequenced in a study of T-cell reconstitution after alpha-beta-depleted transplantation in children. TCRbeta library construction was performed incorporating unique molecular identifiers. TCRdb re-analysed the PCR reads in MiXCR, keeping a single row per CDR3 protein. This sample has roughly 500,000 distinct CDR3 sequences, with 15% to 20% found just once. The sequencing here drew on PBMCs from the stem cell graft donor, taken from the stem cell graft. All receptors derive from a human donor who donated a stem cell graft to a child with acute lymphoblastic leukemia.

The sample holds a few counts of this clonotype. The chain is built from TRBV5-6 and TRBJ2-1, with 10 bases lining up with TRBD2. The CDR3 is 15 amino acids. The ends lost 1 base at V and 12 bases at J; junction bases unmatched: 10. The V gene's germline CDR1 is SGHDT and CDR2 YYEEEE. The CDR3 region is CASSLTSGTWITQFF. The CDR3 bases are TGTGCCAGCAGCTTGACTAGCGGGACGTGGATAACGCAGTTCTTC.

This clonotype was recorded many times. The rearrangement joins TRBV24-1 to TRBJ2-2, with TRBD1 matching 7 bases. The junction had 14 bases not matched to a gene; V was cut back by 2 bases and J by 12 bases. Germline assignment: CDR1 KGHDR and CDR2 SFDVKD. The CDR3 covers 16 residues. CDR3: CATSDSKPQDREKLFF. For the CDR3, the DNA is TGTGCCACCAGTGATTCAAAGCCCCAAGACAGGGAGAAGCTGTTTTTT.

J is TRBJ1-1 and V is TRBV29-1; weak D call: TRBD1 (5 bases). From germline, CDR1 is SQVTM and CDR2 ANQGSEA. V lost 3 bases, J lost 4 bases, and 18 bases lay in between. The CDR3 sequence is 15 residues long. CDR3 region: CSVERGWSGGTEAFF. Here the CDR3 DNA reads TGCAGCGTTGAGAGGGGCTGGTCGGGTGGCACTGAAGCTTTCTTT.

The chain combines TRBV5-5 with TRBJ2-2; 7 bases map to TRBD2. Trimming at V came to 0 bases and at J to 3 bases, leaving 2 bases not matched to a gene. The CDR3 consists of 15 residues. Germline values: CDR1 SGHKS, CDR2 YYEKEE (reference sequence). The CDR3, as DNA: TGTGCCAGCAGCTTGGGGGGGGGGTACACCGGGGAGCTGTTTTTT. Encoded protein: CASSLGGGYTGELFF. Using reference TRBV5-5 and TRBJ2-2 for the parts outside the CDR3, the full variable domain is DAGVTQSPTHLIKTRGQQVTLRCSPISGHKSVSWYQQVLGQGPQFIFQYYEKEERGRGNFPDRFSARQFPNYSSELNVNALLLGDSALYLCASSLGGGYTGELFFGEGSRLTVL.

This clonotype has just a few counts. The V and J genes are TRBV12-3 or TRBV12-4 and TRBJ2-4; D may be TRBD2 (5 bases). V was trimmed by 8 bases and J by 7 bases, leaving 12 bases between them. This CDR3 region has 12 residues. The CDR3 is CASSLRRNIQYF. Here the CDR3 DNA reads TGTGCCAGCTCCTTGCGGAGGAACATTCAGTACTTC.

The CDR3 is CSARDVAGHSYNEQFF. CDR3 sequence (DNA): TGCAGTGCTAGGGATGTTGCGGGGCACTCCTACAATGAGCAGTTCTTC. This chain joins TRBV20-1 and TRBJ2-1, with D possibly being TRBD2 (6 bases). From germline, CDR1 is DFQATT and CDR2 SNEGSKA (reference sequence). This CDR3 has 16 amino acids. V lost 3 bases and J 0 bases, leaving 15 bases between the germline ends.

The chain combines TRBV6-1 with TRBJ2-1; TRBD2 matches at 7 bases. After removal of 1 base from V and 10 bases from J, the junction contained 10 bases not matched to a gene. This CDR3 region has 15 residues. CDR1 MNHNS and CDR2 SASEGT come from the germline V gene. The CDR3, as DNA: TGTGCCAGCAGTGAAGAACAGACTAGCCGCCACGAGCAGTTCTTC. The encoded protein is CASSEEQTSRHEQFF.

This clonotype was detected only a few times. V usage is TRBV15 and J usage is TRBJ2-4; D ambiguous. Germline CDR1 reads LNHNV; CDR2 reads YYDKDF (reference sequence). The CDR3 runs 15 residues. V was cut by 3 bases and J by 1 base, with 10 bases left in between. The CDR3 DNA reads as TGTGCCACCAGCAGTCCATCTGGTGCCAAAAACATTCAGTACTTC. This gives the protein CATSSPSGAKNIQYF.

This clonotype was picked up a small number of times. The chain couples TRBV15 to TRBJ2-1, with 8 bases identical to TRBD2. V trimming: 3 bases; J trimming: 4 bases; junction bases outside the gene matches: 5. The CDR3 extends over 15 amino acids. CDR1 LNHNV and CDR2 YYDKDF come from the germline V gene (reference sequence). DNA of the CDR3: TGTGCCACCAGCAGTTCTGCGGGGGGATACAATGAGCAGTTCTTC. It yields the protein CATSSSAGGYNEQFF.